This T cell receptor (beta chain) emerged from a study of cytomegalovirus exposure and HLA in healthy donors. Overall study context: The 110 or so validation repertoires used a platform that matched the one used for the approximately 700 first-cohort repertoires, as a later analysis reported. General observations from the study: TCR beta chains numbering more than 150 were designated cytomegalovirus-associated.

With respect to this clone: Its cognate antigen is unknown.

Sequencing was performed with immunoSEQ multiplex PCR; in TCRdb, only in-frame clones are kept and a portion is missing. The sample lists some 270,000 clones; about 86% were seen once. This clonotype was obtained from a woman younger than 30 in good health and CMV-seronegative. Specimen: PBMCs.

The CDR3 here is CASSSDLNRALRGYTF. The CDR3 nucleotides read TGTGCCAGCAGTTCCGACCTAAACAGGGCCCTCCGGGGCTACACCTTC. This chain links TRBV6-5 with TRBJ1-2, with a tentative D call TRBD1 (6 bases). V lost 4 bases, J lost 8 bases, and 23 bases lay in between. Germline CDR1 reads MNHEY; CDR2 reads SVGAGI. This CDR3 is built from 16 residues.